This entry is about one TCR beta chain. The sample belongs to a study of blood T cell repertoires in COVID-19. Clones were read by immunoSEQ multiplex PCR, and TCRdb kept only the in-frame ones, dropping some. The sample holds about 140,000 clones; around 84% are singletons and the top ten take under 7%. The V segment lost 9 bases and the J segment 5 bases; nucleotides outside the gene matches: 10. The CDR3 length is 16 residues. The germline gives CDR1 KGHDR, CDR2 SFDVKD. The chain recombines TRBV24-1 with TRBJ2-3; 13 nucleotides agree with TRBD2. The sequenced material came from peripheral blood. The clonotype comes from a human donor in a cohort sampled during active COVID-19. The CDR3 DNA sequence: TGTGCCACCCAAAGGGGACTAGCGGGATCGGTAGATACGCAGTATTTT. As protein: CATQRGLAGSVDTQYF.